This TCR beta chain was sequenced during a study of T cell repertoires in ileal Crohn's disease. Study-wide background: Around 37% were active smokers at surgery; median disease duration was about 7.5 years.

Indicated time point: neoterminal ileum biopsy at postoperative endoscopy, about 6 months after surgery. TCRdb keeps only in-frame clones here, not all; method: immunoSEQ multiplex PCR. The repertoire has more than 550 clones, roughly 95% of them found once; the top ten carry 3.7%. Trimming removed 8 bases from V and 9 bases from J, with 13 bases in between. The CDR3 has 11 residues. CDR1 and CDR2 from the germline V gene are MDHEN and SYDVKM. The receptor comes from an adult with Crohn's disease. Material for sequencing was ileal tissue. V is TRBV28 and J is TRBJ1-1, with D tentatively TRBD1 (5 bases). Here the CDR3 reads CASLGGVKAFF. The CDR3 DNA reads as TGTGCCAGCCTCGGAGGGGTAAAAGCTTTCTTT.